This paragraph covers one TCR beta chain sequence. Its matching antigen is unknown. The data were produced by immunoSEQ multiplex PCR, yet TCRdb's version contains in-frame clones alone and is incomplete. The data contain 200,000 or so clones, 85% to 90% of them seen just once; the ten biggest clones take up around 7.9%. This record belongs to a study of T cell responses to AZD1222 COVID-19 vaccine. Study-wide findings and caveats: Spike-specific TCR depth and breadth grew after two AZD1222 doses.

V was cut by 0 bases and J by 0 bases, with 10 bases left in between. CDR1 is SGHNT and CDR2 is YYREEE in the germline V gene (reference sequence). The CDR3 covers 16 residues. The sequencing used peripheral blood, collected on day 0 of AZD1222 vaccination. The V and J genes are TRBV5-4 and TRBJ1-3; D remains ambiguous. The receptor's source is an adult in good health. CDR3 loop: CASSLDPAPSGNTIYF. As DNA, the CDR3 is TGTGCCAGCAGCTTGGATCCAGCCCCCTCTGGAAACACCATATATTTT.